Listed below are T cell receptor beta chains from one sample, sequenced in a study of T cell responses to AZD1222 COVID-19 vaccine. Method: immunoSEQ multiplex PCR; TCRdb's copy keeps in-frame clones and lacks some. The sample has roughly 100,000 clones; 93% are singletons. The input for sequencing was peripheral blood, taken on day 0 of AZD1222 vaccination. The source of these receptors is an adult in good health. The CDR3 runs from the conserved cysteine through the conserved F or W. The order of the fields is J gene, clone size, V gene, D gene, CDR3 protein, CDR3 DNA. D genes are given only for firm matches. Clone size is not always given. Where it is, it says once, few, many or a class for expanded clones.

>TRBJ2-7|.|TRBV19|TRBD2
CASSTLAGGYEQYF
TGTGCCAGTAGTACGCTAGCGGGAGGTTACGAGCAGTACTTC
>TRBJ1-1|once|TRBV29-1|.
CSVDGGRGTEAFF
TGCAGCGTTGACGGCGGTCGGGGAACTGAAGCTTTCTTT
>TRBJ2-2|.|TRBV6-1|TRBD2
CASSGTSGSLTGELFF
TGTGCCAGCAGTGGGACTAGCGGGAGCCTCACCGGGGAGCTGTTTTTT
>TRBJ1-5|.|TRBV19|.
CASSLPNPGQGSNQPQHF
TGTGCCAGTAGTCTCCCTAATCCCGGACAAGGAAGCAATCAGCCCCAGCATTTT
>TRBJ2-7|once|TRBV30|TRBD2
CASSGTSARSSYEQYF
TGTGCCTCTTCCGGGACTAGCGCCAGGAGCTCCTACGAGCAGTACTTC
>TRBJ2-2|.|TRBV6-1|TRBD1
CASSEPGQAAGELFF
TGTGCCAGCAGTGAGCCGGGACAGGCAGCCGGGGAGCTGTTTTTT
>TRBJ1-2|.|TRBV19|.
CASSIIPDYGYTF
TGTGCCAGTAGTATTATACCGGACTATGGCTACACCTTC
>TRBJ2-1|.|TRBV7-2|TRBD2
CASSIGLAANNEQFF
TGTGCCAGCAGCATTGGACTAGCGGCAAACAATGAGCAGTTCTTC
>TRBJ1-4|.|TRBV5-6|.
CASSLAGANEKLFF
TGTGCCAGCAGCTTGGCAGGGGCTAATGAAAAACTGTTTTTT
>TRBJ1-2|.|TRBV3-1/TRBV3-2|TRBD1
CASSQLGTGSGGYTF
TGTGCCAGCAGCCAATTAGGGACAGGGTCAGGTGGCTACACCTTC
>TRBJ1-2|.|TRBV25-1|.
CASSVGLYGYTF
TGTGCCAGCAGTGTAGGACTCTATGGCTACACCTTC
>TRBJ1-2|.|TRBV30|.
CAWSLRGDYGYTF
TGTGCCTGGAGTCTCAGGGGTGACTATGGCTACACCTTC
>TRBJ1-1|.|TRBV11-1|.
CASSLAQGLNTEAFF
TGTGCCAGCAGCTTAGCACAGGGATTGAACACTGAAGCTTTCTTT
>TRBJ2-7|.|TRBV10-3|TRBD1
CAISRTGTGEQYF
TGTGCCATCAGTCGGACAGGGACGGGGGAGCAGTACTTC
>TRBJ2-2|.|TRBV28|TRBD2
CASSSISGTSGSFRGKNTGELFF
TGTGCCAGCAGTTCAATCTCCGGGACTAGCGGGAGCTTTAGGGGGAAAAACACCGGGGAGCTGTTTTTT
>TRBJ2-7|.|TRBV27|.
CASSLKGPPYEQYF
TGTGCCAGCAGTTTAAAGGGCCCCCCCTACGAGCAGTACTTC
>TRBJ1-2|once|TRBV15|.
CATSRERGYGYTF
TGTGCCACCAGCAGAGAACGGGGCTATGGCTACACCTTC
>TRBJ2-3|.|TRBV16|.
CASSQFQDTQYF
TGTGCCAGCAGCCAATTTCAAGATACGCAGTATTTT
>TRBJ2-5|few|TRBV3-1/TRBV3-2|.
CASSPGSDGTQYF
TGTGCCAGCAGCCCGGGGTCCGACGGGACCCAGTACTTC
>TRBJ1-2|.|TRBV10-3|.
CAISESTATNYGYTF
TGTGCCATCAGTGAGTCTACGGCCACTAACTATGGCTACACCTTC
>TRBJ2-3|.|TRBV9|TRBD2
CASSVALRASGSLITDTQYF
TGTGCCAGCAGCGTAGCCCTCCGGGCTAGCGGGAGCTTAATAACAGATACGCAGTATTTT
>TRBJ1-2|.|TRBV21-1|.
CASTLLTGQGIVGYTF
TGTGCCAGCACCCTCCTAACGGGACAGGGGATTGTTGGCTACACCTTC
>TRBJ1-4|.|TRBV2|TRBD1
CASRRDRGGTNEKLFF
TGTGCCAGCAGGCGGGACAGGGGCGGAACTAATGAAAAACTGTTTTTT
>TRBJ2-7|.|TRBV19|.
CASSITGDGTNEQYF
TGTGCCAGTAGTATTACGGGAGACGGAACCAACGAGCAGTACTTC
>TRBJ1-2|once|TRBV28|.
CASRPGTPYGYTF
TGTGCCAGCAGACCCGGGACACCCTATGGCTACACCTTC
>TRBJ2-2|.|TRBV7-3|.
CASSKNGGELFF
TGTGCCAGCAGCAAAAACGGCGGGGAGCTGTTTTTT
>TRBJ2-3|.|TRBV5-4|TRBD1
CASSLGTGGAGTQYF
TGTGCCAGCAGCTTGGGGACAGGGGGCGCGGGCACGCAGTATTTT
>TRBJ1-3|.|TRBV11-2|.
CASSLVPGNTIYF
TGTGCCAGCAGCTTAGTACCCGGAAACACCATATATTTT
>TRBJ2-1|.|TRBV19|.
CASTQGGASSYNEQFF
TGTGCCAGTACCCAAGGTGGCGCCTCCTCCTACAATGAGCAGTTCTTC
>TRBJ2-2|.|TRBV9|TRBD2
CASSVIRAGGNTGELFF
TGTGCCAGCAGCGTAATTCGAGCGGGGGGGAACACCGGGGAGCTGTTTTTT
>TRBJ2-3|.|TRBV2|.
CAILHRDRVSDTQYF
TGTGCCATCCTCCACCGGGACCGAGTGTCAGATACGCAGTATTTT
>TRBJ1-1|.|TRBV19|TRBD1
CASSSGQGNTEAFF
TGTGCCAGTAGTTCTGGACAGGGGAACACTGAAGCTTTCTTT
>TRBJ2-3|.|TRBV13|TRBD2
CASSSQRGGDTQYF
TGTGCCAGCAGCTCCCAGCGGGGGGGAGATACGCAGTATTTT
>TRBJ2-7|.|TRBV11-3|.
CASSLDWDSPNSYEQYF
TGTGCCAGCAGCTTAGACTGGGACTCACCCAACTCCTACGAGCAGTACTTC
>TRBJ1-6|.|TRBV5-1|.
CASSPVGSPRNSPLHF
TGCGCCAGCAGCCCGGTGGGCTCTCCACGTAATTCACCCCTCCACTTT
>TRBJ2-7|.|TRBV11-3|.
CASSSRGFEQYF
TGTGCCAGCAGCTCGAGGGGTTTCGAGCAGTACTTC
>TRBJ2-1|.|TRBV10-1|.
CASSERQSSYNEQFF
TGCGCCAGCAGTGAACGACAGAGCTCCTACAATGAGCAGTTCTTC
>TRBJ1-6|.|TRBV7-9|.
CASSLPGLNSPLHF
TGTGCCAGCAGCTTACCAGGTCTGAATTCACCCCTCCACTTT
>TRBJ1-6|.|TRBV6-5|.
CASSYRQGDPLHF
TGTGCCAGCAGTTATCGGCAGGGCGACCCCCTCCACTTT
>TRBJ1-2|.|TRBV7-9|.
CASSDITGTGYTF
TGTGCCAGCAGCGATATTACAGGGACTGGCTACACCTTC
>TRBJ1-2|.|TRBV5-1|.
CASSLEPGPLGGDGYTF
TGCGCCAGCAGCTTGGAGCCAGGACCGCTAGGAGGTGATGGCTACACCTTC